A selection of T cell receptor beta chains follows, all from one sample in a study. TCRdb reanalysed the RT-PCR reads using MiXCR and keeps one entry per CDR3 protein. This table holds fewer than 800,000 distinct CDR3 sequences, around 14% found once. The material sequenced was memory CD4+ T cells from blood. The origin of the receptors is a female donor in good health, serving as a healthy control. CDR3s include the opening cysteine and the closing phenylalanine or tryptophan. D genes are given only for firm matches. Clone size, where shown, is once, few, many, or a class for clones that have expanded.

v_gene	d_gene	abundance	j_gene	CDR3aa	CDR3nt
TRBV4-3	.	many	TRBJ2-2	CASSQESGTGELFF	TGCGCCAGCAGCCAAGAATCCGGCACCGGGGAGCTGTTTTTT
TRBV11-2	.	.	TRBJ1-1	CASSSQALNTEAFF	TGTGCCAGCAGCTCACAGGCCTTGAACACTGAAGCTTTCTTT
TRBV11-2	.	few	TRBJ2-1	CASSLDAFYNEQFF	TGTGCCAGCAGCTTAGATGCTTTTTACAATGAGCAGTTCTTC
TRBV5-1	.	few	TRBJ1-4	CASSTTGTDFEKLFF	TGCGCCAGCTCCACCACCGGGACGGACTTTGAAAAACTGTTTTTT
TRBV6-5	.	few	TRBJ2-2	CASSYRYTGELFF	TGTGCCAGCAGTTACCGGTACACCGGGGAGCTGTTTTTT
TRBV7-2	.	.	TRBJ1-3	CASSPTWTLGQYTIYF	TGTGCCAGCAGCCCAACCTGGACACTTGGGCAATACACCATATATTTT
TRBV24-1	.	.	TRBJ1-2	CATSERYGYTF	TGTGCCACCAGTGAAAGATATGGCTACACCTTC
TRBV3-1	TRBD1	.	TRBJ1-2	CASSPLAGGRLGGYTF	TGTGCCAGCAGCCCCTTGGCAGGGGGCCGTCTTGGTGGCTACACCTTC
TRBV20-1	.	few	TRBJ1-5	CSARSQVANQPQHF	TGCAGTGCTAGATCCCAGGTTGCCAATCAGCCCCAGCATTTT
TRBV7-3	TRBD2	few	TRBJ2-3	CASSPRAGGQDTQYF	TGTGCCAGCAGCCCAAGAGCGGGAGGTCAAGATACGCAGTATTTT
TRBV28	.	few	TRBJ2-2	CASSTPGTLYTGELFF	TGTGCCAGCAGTACCCCCGGGACCCTCTACACCGGGGAGCTGTTTTTT
TRBV7-2	TRBD1	few	TRBJ2-5	CASSLQGTEQETQYF	TGTGCCAGCAGCCTGCAAGGGACAGAGCAAGAGACCCAGTACTTC
TRBV6-5	TRBD2	few	TRBJ2-7	CASSYTSGDTYEQYF	TGTGCCAGCAGTTATACTAGCGGGGATACCTACGAGCAGTACTTC
TRBV6-5	TRBD1	.	TRBJ1-1	CASSYNAPGQILNTEAFF	TGTGCCAGCAGTTACAACGCTCCGGGACAGATATTGAACACTGAAGCTTTCTTT
TRBV18	TRBD1	.	TRBJ1-1	CASSPPGAGGNTEAFF	TGTGCCAGCTCACCACCGGGGGCAGGGGGGAACACTGAAGCTTTCTTT